This entry lists 25 T cell receptor beta chains sequenced from one sample in a study of blood T cell repertoires in COVID-19. Only in-frame clones appear in the TCRdb table, and some are missing; sequencing was by immunoSEQ multiplex PCR. The sample has about 140,000 clones; approximately 85% are singletons. Material for sequencing was peripheral blood. The receptors derive from a man in his fifties with acute or convalescent COVID-19.

This sequence joins TRBV5-1 and TRBJ1-2; D is uncertain. CDR1 and CDR2 from the germline V gene are SGHRS and YFSETQ. CDR3 length: 14 residues. V was pared by 0 bases and J by 2 bases, with 8 bases between. The chain's CDR3 is CASSLAIRNYGYTF. The CDR3, as DNA: TGCGCCAGCAGCTTGGCGATTCGGAACTATGGCTACACCTTC.

This clone was seen just once. The rearrangement uses TRBV7-9 and TRBJ2-1, with a weak D call TRBD2 (5 bases). V lost 5 bases to trimming and J lost 0 bases, with 14 bases between them. The CDR3 runs to 16 residues. The germline V gene encodes CDR1 SEHNR and CDR2 FQNEAQ (reference sequence). The CDR3 bases are TGTGCCAGCAGCCCGCCCTCGGGGTACTCCTACAATGAGCAGTTCTTC. Translation gives CASSPPSGYSYNEQFF.

The CDR3 spells CAISDGTSGETQYF. CDR3 sequence (DNA): TGTGCCATCAGTGATGGGACTAGTGGGGAGACCCAGTACTTC. This chain uses TRBV10-3 with TRBJ2-5, with 8 bases fitting TRBD2. Germline V CDR1 and CDR2: ENHRY, SYGVKD. The length of the CDR3 is 14 residues. Trimming cost V 3 bases and J 5 bases; bases outside gene matches: 5.

The chain combines TRBV5-1 with TRBJ1-3; D remains ambiguous. Germline lookup yields CDR1 SGHRS and CDR2 YFSETQ. The CDR3 loop spans 13 amino acids. V dropped 5 bases and J dropped 0 bases, with 6 bases sitting between them. CDR3 in amino acids: CASRENSGNTIYF. The DNA of the CDR3 is TGCGCCAGCAGGGAGAACTCTGGAAACACCATATATTTT. The variable domain in full, completed from reference TRBV5-1 and TRBJ1-3, reads KAGVTQTPRYLIKTRGQQVTLSCSPISGHRSVSWYQQTPGQGLQFLFEYFSETQRNKGNFPGRFSGRQFSNSRSEMNVSTLELGDSALYLCASRENSGNTIYFGEGSWLTVV.

This clone turned up a few times. The rearrangement links TRBV12-3 or TRBV12-4 to TRBJ1-6, with D possibly TRBD1 on 6 matching bases. The CDR3 covers 13 residues. Trimming left V 5 bases short and J 6 bases short, with 8 bases between. The CDR3 loop is CASSQGRNSPLHF. DNA of the CDR3: TGTGCCAGCAGTCAGGGGCGTAATTCACCCCTCCACTTT.

Here the CDR3 DNA reads TGTGCCAGCACGACAGGGGTCTATGGCTACACCTTC. It yields the protein CASTTGVYGYTF. The V and J genes are TRBV6-5 and TRBJ1-2; 8 bases agree with TRBD1. V lost 7 bases, J lost 4 bases, and 2 bases stayed unmatched. Germline-derived CDR1 and CDR2 are MNHEY and SVGAGI. The CDR3 has 12 residues.

The V and J genes are TRBV9 and TRBJ2-1; 7 bases agree with TRBD2. The CDR3 has 13 amino acids. The junction had 8 bases not matched to a gene; V was cut back by 4 bases and J by 10 bases. CDR1 is SGDLS and CDR2 is YYNGEE in the germline V gene. The CDR3 nucleotides read TGTGCCAGCAGCCCGCGACTCGGGAGGGAGCAGTTCTTC. It is translated as CASSPRLGREQFF.

This chain links TRBV2 with TRBJ2-3, with D unclear. Germline V gives CDR1 SNHLY, CDR2 FYNNEI. V was cut by 5 bases and J by 4 bases, with 10 bases left in between. The length of the CDR3 is 13 residues. The CDR3 reads CASSQAYADTQYF. The DNA of the CDR3 is TGTGCCAGCAGTCAGGCATATGCAGATACGCAGTATTTT.

This clone occurred a few times. This rearrangement joins TRBV27 to TRBJ1-6, with D possibly matching TRBD1 (5 bases). The germline CDR1 and CDR2 sequences are MNHEY and SMNVEV (reference sequence). V was pared by 7 bases and J by 7 bases, with 8 bases between. The CDR3 is 12 amino acids. Here the CDR3 DNA reads TGTGCCAGCACCGCAGGGAATTCACCCCTCCACTTT. Its translation is CASTAGNSPLHF.

V usage is TRBV7-9 and J usage is TRBJ2-1; 8 bases fit TRBD2. The CDR3 totals 14 residues. Germline V gene sequence: CDR1 SEHNR, CDR2 FQNEAQ (reference sequence). Trimming took 3 bases from V and 10 from J; bases not matched to a gene: 8. Written as DNA, the CDR3 is TGTGCCAGCAGCTTCCTCCTAGCGGGTAGGGAGCAGTTCTTC. This gives the protein CASSFLLAGREQFF.

V usage is TRBV19 and J usage is TRBJ1-5; no definite D call. Germline lookup yields CDR1 LNHDA and CDR2 SQIVND (reference sequence). Trimming shortened V by 1 base and J by 7 bases, and 14 bases separated the two germline ends. The CDR3 runs 15 residues. The CDR3 loop is CASSIAGRLGQPQHF. The DNA of the CDR3 is TGTGCCAGTAGTATAGCTGGCCGCCTAGGACAGCCCCAGCATTTT.

To note about this clone: The junction does not match germline at one end; this may be a read error. The chain links TRBV5-1 to TRBJ2-3; a possible D gene is TRBD2 (6 bases). The germline CDR1 and CDR2 sequences are SGHRS and YFSETQ. This CDR3 region has 14 residues. The CDR3, as DNA: TGCGCCAGCAGCTTGGATCCCCAGGGACCTGGGGGGTTCTTT. Its translation: CASSLDPQGPGGFF.

This clone showed up just once. V gene TRBV4-2 combines with J gene TRBJ2-7; 8 bases are a match to TRBD2. There are 18 residues in the CDR3. Germline-derived CDR1 and CDR2 are LGHNA and YNFKEQ. Trimming at V came to 0 bases and at J to 7 bases, leaving 17 bases not matched to a gene. CDR3 in amino acids: CASSQEVTSGTRSREQYF. The CDR3, as DNA: TGTGCCAGCAGCCAAGAGGTGACTTCTGGGACTAGAAGTAGAGAGCAGTACTTC.

V gene TRBV10-3 combines with J gene TRBJ2-5, with 10 bases matching TRBD2. Germline assignment: CDR1 ENHRY and CDR2 SYGVKD. This CDR3 spans 13 amino acids. The ends lost 7 bases at V and 2 bases at J; junction bases unmatched: 1. For the CDR3, the DNA is TGTGCCATCATGACTAGCGGGCAAGAGACCCAGTACTTC. It is translated as CAIMTSGQETQYF.

This rearrangement joins TRBV9 to TRBJ1-3; D uncertain. Trimming cost V 0 bases and J 4 bases, with 11 bases left between them. The CDR3 is made up of 15 amino acids. Germline V CDR1 and CDR2: SGDLS, YYNGEE. CDR3 DNA sequence: TGTGCCAGCAGCGTAGAACATGGACTGGGAAACACCATATATTTT. Its protein product is CASSVEHGLGNTIYF.

The CDR3: CASSFSGRRDTF. CDR3 DNA: TGTGCCAGCAGCTTTAGCGGTCGGAGGGACACCTTC. The chain couples TRBV5-6 to TRBJ1-2; D call uncertain. V lost 2 bases and J lost 12, with 14 bases in between. Germline loops: CDR1 SGHDT, CDR2 YYEEEE. The CDR3 extends over 12 amino acids.

The V and J genes are TRBV19 and TRBJ1-1, with D unresolved. Germline CDR1 is LNHDA and CDR2 is SQIVND (reference sequence). This CDR3 has 13 amino acids. Trimming left V 6 bases short and J 1 base short, with 9 bases between. This CDR3 reads CASSLARNTEAFF. The CDR3 region has the DNA TGTGCCAGTAGCCTCGCCAGGAACACTGAAGCTTTCTTT. The whole variable domain, filled in from reference TRBV19 and TRBJ1-1, reads DGGITQSPKYLFRKEGQNVTLSCEQNLNHDAMYWYRQDPGQGLRLIYYSQIVNDFQKGDIAEGYSVSREKKESFPLTVTSAQKNPTAFYLCASSLARNTEAFFGQGTRLTVV.

The chain's CDR3 is CASSLAGTGASPLHF. The CDR3, as DNA: TGTGCCAGCAGCTTGGCCGGGACAGGGGCGTCACCCCTCCACTTT. The chain joins TRBV5-5 to TRBJ1-6; 10 positions match TRBD1. CDR3 length: 15 residues. Germline CDR1 is SGHKS and CDR2 is YYEKEE (reference sequence). V lost 0 bases to trimming and J lost 10 bases; unmatched junction nucleotides: 4.

The rearrangement joins TRBV18 to TRBJ2-6, with D perhaps matching TRBD2 (5 bases). The CDR3 has 19 residues. Trimming cost V 6 bases and J 2 bases, with 23 bases left between them. Germline lookup yields CDR1 KGHSH and CDR2 LQKENI. DNA for the CDR3: TGTGCCAGCTCTGATCCAGTGGGAGCCGTCAGGACTGGGGCCAACGTCCTGACTTTC. Translated, it gives CASSDPVGAVRTGANVLTF. The full variable domain, rest sourced from reference TRBV18 and TRBJ2-6, is NAGVMQNPRHLVRRRGQEARLRCSPMKGHSHVYWYRQLPEEGLKFMVYLQKENIIDESGMPKERFSAEFPKEGPSILRIQQVVRGDSAAYFCASSDPVGAVRTGANVLTFGAGSRLTVL.

The rearrangement uses TRBV19 and TRBJ1-6, with D possibly TRBD1 on 5 matching bases. The CDR3 totals 16 residues. Between the trimmed V and J ends, which lost 6 bases and 0 bases, there was a span of 12 bases. Looked up from germline, CDR1 is LNHDA and CDR2 is SQIVND (reference sequence). The chain's CDR3 is CASSDRVSSYNSPLHF. CDR3 in DNA: TGTGCCAGTAGCGACAGAGTTAGCTCCTATAATTCACCCCTCCACTTT.

This chain links TRBV5-6 with TRBJ2-7; 10 positions agree with TRBD2. J lost 0 bases, V lost 5 bases, and 5 bases had no gene match. The germline gives CDR1 SGHDT, CDR2 YYEEEE. The CDR3 loop spans 15 amino acids. CDR3 amino acids: CASSRRTSGSYEQYF. The CDR3 coding sequence is TGTGCCAGCAGTCGCCGGACTAGCGGCTCCTACGAGCAGTACTTC.

This chain joins TRBV19 and TRBJ1-5; tentative D call: TRBD1 (6 bases). Trimming pared 6 bases from V and 4 bases from J, leaving 19 bases between. This CDR3 comprises 16 residues. Germline CDR1 LNHDA, CDR2 SQIVND (reference sequence). The CDR3 region is CASSHLSGQLNQPQHF. In DNA, the CDR3 is TGTGCCAGTAGCCATCTTTCGGGACAACTAAATCAGCCCCAGCATTTT.

The J gene is TRBJ2-1, the V gene TRBV7-9; 7 nucleotides match TRBD1. V shed 0 bases, J shed 8 bases, and the junction held 4 bases outside the gene matches. The CDR3 has 14 amino acids. The germline V gene has CDR1 SEHNR and CDR2 FQNEAQ (reference sequence). This CDR3 reads CASSLARDRDEQFF. CDR3 sequence (DNA): TGTGCCAGCAGCTTAGCAAGAGACAGGGATGAGCAGTTCTTC.

The chain uses TRBV11-2 and TRBJ2-1; D might be TRBD1 (6 bases). CDR3 length: 13 amino acids. Per the germline V gene, CDR1 is SGHAT and CDR2 is FQNNGV. Trimming took 5 bases from V and 5 from J, leaving 10 bases between them. The DNA for the CDR3 is TGTGCCAGCAGCCCCGGGACAAACAATGAGCAGTTCTTC. Translation: CASSPGTNNEQFF.

The chain uses TRBV30 and TRBJ1-1; 11 nucleotides agree with TRBD1. The CDR3 has 14 residues. The V gene's germline CDR1 is GTSNPN and CDR2 SVGIG (reference sequence). Trimming at V came to 3 bases and at J to 10 bases, leaving 10 bases not matched to a gene. The CDR3 DNA follows: TGTGCCTGGAGCCTGGGACAGGGGGGCCCTCGAGCTTTCTTT. The encoded protein is CAWSLGQGGPRAFF.